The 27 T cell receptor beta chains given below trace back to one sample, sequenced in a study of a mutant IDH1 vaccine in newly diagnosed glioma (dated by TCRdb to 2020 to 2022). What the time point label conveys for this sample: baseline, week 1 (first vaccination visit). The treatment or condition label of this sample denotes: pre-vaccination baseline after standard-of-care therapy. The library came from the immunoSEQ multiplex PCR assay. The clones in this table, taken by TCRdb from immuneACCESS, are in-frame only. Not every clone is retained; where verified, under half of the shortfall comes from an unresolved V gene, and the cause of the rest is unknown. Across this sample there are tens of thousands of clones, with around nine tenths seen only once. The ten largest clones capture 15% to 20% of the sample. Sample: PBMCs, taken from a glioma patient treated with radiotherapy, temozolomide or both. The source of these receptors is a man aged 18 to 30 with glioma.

The CDR3 DNA sequence: TGTGCCAGCAGCTTAACAGGGAACACTGAAGCTTTCTTT. It codes for CASSLTGNTEAFF. The genes are TRBV7-9 and TRBJ1-1; possibly TRBD1 for D (5 bases). V gave up 2 bases and J gave up 1 base, with 5 bases separating them. The germline CDR1 and CDR2 sequences are SEHNR and FQNEAQ (reference sequence). The CDR3 consists of 13 residues.

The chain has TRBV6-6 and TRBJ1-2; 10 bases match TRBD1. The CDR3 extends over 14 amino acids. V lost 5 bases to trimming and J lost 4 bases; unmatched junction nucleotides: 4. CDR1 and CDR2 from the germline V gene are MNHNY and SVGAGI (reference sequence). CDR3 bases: TGTGCCAGCAGTGCGACAGGGGGCAGCTATGGCTACACCTTC. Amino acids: CASSATGGSYGYTF.

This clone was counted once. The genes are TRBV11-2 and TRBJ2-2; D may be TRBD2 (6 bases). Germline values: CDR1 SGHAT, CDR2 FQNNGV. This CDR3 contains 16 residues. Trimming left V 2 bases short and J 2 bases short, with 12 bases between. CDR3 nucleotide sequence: TGTGCCAGCAGCTTAAGGCGGGGTTATAACACCGGGGAGCTGTTTTTT. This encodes CASSLRRGYNTGELFF.

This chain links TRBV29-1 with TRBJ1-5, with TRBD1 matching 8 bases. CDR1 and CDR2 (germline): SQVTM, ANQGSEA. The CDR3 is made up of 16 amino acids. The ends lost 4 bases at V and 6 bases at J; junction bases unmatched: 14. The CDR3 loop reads CSVVAGPQGAGQPQHF. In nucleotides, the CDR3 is TGCAGCGTTGTTGCGGGTCCCCAGGGGGCGGGTCAGCCCCAGCATTTT.

The CDR3 coding sequence is TGTGCCAGCAGCTTGGGAGACAGAATAGCTGAAAAACTGTTTTTT. Translating gives CASSLGDRIAEKLFF. The rearrangement joins TRBV5-5 to TRBJ1-4; D is possibly TRBD1 (5 bases). V lost 0 bases to trimming and J lost 7 bases, with 13 bases between them. This CDR3 region has 15 residues. Germline-derived CDR1 and CDR2 are SGHKS and YYEKEE (reference sequence).

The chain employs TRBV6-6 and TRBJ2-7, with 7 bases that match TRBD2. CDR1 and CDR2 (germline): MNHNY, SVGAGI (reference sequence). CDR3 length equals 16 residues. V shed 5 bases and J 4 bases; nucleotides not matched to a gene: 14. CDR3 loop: CASSPPYSGSNYEQYF. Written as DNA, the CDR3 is TGTGCCAGCAGTCCCCCCTATAGCGGGTCGAATTACGAGCAGTACTTC.

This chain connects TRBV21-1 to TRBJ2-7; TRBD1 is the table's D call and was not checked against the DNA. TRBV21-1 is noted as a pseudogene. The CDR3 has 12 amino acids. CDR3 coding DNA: TGTGCCAGCACTGGGCAGGTGTACGAGCAGTACTTC. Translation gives CASTGQVYEQYF.

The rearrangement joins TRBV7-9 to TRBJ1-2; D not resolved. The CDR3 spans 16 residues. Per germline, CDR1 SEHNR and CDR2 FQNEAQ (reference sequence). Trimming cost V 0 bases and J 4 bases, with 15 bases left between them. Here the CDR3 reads CASSLANPGSGYGYTF. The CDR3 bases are TGTGCCAGCAGCTTAGCTAACCCGGGGAGTGGCTATGGCTACACCTTC.

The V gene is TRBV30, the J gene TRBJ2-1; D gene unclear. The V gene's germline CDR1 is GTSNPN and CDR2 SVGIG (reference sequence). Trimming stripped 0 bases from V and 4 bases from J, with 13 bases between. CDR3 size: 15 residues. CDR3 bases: TGTGCCTGGAGTGTACCTGGCGGAACGTACAATGAGCAGTTCTTC. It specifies CAWSVPGGTYNEQFF.

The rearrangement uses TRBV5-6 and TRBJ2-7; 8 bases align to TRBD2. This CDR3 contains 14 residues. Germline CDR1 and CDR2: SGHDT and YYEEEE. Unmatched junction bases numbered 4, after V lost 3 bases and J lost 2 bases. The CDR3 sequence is CASSSREGAYEQYF. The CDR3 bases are TGTGCCAGCAGCTCTCGGGAGGGGGCCTACGAGCAGTACTTC.

The DNA for the CDR3 is TGTGCCAGCAGTCACCCCGGGACCGCCAATTCACCCCTCCACTTT. As protein: CASSHPGTANSPLHF. The chain joins TRBV6-5 to TRBJ1-6; D perhaps matches TRBD1 (5 bases). This CDR3 spans 15 amino acids. Germline V gene data show CDR1 as MNHEY and CDR2 as SVGAGI. Trimming left V 5 bases short and J 7 bases short, with 15 bases between.

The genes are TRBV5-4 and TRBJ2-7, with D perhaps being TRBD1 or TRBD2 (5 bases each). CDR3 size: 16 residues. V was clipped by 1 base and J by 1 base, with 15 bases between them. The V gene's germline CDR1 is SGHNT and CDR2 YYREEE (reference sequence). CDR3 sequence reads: CASSLKGTERSYEQYF. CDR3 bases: TGTGCCAGCAGCTTGAAAGGGACCGAACGTTCCTACGAGCAGTACTTC.

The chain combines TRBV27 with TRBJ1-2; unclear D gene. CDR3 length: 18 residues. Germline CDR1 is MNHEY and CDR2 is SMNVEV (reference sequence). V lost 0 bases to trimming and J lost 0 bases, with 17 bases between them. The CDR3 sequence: CASSLSPLLGSPNYGYTF. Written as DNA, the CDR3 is TGTGCCAGCAGTTTATCTCCCCTTTTGGGGAGTCCTAACTATGGCTACACCTTC.

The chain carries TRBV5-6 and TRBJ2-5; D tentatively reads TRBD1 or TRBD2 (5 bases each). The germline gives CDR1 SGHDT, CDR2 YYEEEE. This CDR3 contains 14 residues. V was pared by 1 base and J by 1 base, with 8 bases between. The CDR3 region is CASSLMGVQETQYF. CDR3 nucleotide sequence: TGTGCCAGCAGCTTGATGGGGGTCCAAGAGACCCAGTACTTC.

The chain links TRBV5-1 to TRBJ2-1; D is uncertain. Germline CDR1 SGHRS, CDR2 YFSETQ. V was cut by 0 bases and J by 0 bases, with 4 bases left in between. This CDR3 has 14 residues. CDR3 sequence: CASSLGTSYNEQFF. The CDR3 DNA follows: TGCGCCAGCAGCTTGGGGACCTCCTACAATGAGCAGTTCTTC.

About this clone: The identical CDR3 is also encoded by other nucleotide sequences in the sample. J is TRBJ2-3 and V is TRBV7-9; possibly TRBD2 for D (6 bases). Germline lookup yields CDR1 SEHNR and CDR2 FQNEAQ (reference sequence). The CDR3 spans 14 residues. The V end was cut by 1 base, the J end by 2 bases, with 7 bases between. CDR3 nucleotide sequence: TGTGCCAGCAGCTTAGAGGGACTCACAGATACGCAGTATTTT. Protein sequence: CASSLEGLTDTQYF.

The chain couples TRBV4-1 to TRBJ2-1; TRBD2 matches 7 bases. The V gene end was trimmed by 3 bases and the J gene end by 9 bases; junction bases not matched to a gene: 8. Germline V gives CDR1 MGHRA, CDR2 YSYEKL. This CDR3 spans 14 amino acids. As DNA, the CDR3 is TGCGCCAGCAGCCAGGGACTACTTAACGGTGAGCAGTTCTTC. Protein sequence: CASSQGLLNGEQFF.

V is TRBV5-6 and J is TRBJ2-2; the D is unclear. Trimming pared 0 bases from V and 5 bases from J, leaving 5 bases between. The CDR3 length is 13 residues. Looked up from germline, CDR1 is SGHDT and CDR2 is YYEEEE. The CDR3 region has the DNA TGTGCCAGCAGCTTGGCGGCGACCGGGGAGCTGTTTTTT. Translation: CASSLAATGELFF.

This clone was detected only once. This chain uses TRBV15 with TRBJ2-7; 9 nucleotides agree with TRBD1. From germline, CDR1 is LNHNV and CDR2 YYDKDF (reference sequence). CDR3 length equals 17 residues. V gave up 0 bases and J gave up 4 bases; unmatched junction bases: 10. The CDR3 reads CATSRERRTGELYEQYF. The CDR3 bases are TGTGCCACCAGCAGAGAGAGGAGGACAGGGGAGCTTTACGAGCAGTACTTC.

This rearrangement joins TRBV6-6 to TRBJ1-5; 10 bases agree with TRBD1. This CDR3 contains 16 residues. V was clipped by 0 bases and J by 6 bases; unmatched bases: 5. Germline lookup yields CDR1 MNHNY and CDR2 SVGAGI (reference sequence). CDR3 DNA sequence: TGTGCCAGCAGTTACTCGGACAGGGGGAACGGTCAGCCCCAGCATTTT. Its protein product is CASSYSDRGNGQPQHF.

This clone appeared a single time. CDR3 amino acids: CASSGPSGPTGELFF. The CDR3 coding sequence is TGTGCCAGCAGTGGCCCTAGCGGACCCACCGGGGAGCTGTTTTTT. This chain uses TRBV2 with TRBJ2-2, with TRBD2 identical over 7 bases. CDR1 is SNHLY, CDR2 FYNNEI, per germline. Unmatched junction bases numbered 6, after V lost 4 bases and J lost 4 bases. The CDR3 spans 15 residues.

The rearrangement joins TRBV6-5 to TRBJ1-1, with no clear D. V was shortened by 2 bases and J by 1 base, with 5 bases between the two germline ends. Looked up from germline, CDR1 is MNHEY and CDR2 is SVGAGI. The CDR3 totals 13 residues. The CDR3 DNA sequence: TGTGCCAGCAGTTACGCCCGGAACACTGAAGCTTTCTTT. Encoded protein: CASSYARNTEAFF.

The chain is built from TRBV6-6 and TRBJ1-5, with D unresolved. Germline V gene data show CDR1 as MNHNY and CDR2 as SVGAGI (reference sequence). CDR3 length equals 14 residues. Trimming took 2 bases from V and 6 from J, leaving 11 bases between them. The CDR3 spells CASSYHRDPQPQHF. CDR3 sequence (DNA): TGTGCCAGCAGTTACCACCGGGATCCTCAGCCCCAGCATTTT.

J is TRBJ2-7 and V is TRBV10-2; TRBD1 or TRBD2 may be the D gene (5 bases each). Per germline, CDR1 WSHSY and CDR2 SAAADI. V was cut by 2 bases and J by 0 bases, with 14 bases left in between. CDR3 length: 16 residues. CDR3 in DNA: TGCGCCAGCAGTGAGGTGGGACCCAGCGACTCCTACGAGCAGTACTTC. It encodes CASSEVGPSDSYEQYF.

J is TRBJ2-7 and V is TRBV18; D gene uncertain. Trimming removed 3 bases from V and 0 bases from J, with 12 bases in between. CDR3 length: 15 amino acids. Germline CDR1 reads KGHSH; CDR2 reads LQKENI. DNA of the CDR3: TGTGCCAGCTCACCCGTGCCGGTCGTCTCCTACGAGCAGTACTTC. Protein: CASSPVPVVSYEQYF.

The CDR3 here is CASSWSGGLNTEAFF. DNA for the CDR3: TGTGCCAGTAGCTGGTCAGGGGGGTTGAACACTGAAGCTTTCTTT. The chain combines TRBV19 with TRBJ1-1; TRBD1 aligns across 7 bases. CDR3 length: 15 amino acids. V gave up 6 bases and J gave up 0 bases; unmatched junction bases: 7. Germline V gene sequence: CDR1 LNHDA, CDR2 SQIVND (reference sequence).

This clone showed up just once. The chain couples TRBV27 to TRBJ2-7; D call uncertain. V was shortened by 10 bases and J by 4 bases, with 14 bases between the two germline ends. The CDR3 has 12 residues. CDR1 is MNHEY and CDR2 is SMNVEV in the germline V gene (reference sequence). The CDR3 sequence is CAIDRDGYEQYF. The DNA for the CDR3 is TGTGCCATCGATCGCGACGGGTACGAGCAGTACTTC.